Listed below are T cell receptor beta chains from one sample, sequenced in a study of blood T cell repertoires in COVID-19. Only in-frame clones appear in the TCRdb table, and some are missing; sequencing was by immunoSEQ multiplex PCR. Of roughly 380,000 clones detected, around 85% appear once; the ten largest clones hold roughly 3.6%. Sequenced input: peripheral blood. The receptors were sampled from a woman between 18 and 30 years old with acute or convalescent COVID-19. CDR3s include the opening cysteine and the closing phenylalanine or tryptophan. The D gene is left open where the match is weak. The size of a clone is reported for some rows only, either as once, few or many, or as a class for expanded clones.

clone_size d_call j_call cdr3_length v_call cdr3_nt cdr3_aa
- - TRBJ1-6 15 TRBV4-1 TGCGCCAGCAGCCAAAGCCCCGGGTTGGAATCACCCCTCCACTTT CASSQSPGLESPLHF
- - TRBJ1-5 13 TRBV6-5 TGTGCCAGCAACAGGGTAAGCGATCAGCCCCAGCATTTT CASNRVSDQPQHF
- - TRBJ2-3 16 TRBV19 TGTGCCAGTCACTCGACCGGGACTGATTGCACAGATACGCAGTATTTT CASHSTGTDCTDTQYF
once TRBD2 TRBJ2-3 17 TRBV7-8 TGTGCCAGCAGCCTAAGGACTAGCGGGTCTAGCACAGATACGCAGTATTTT CASSLRTSGSSTDTQYF
once - TRBJ2-3 18 TRBV21-1 TGTGCCAGCAGCAAAGCGCTATTACTAGCGGTCGGGACAGATACGCAGTATTTT CASSKALLLAVGTDTQYF
- - TRBJ1-2 17 TRBV19 TGTGCCAGTAGTATTAGCTCCGGGCAGGGGACTAACTATGGCTACACCTTC CASSISSGQGTNYGYTF
- - TRBJ2-5 15 TRBV7-9 TGTGCCAGCAGCTTTGGTCTTACAGGCGAGGAGACCCAGTACTTC CASSFGLTGEETQYF
- - TRBJ2-1 13 TRBV27 TGTGCCAGCAGTTTTCTTGGCAGCAATGAGCAGTTCTTC CASSFLGSNEQFF
- TRBD2 TRBJ2-7 14 TRBV7-9 TGTGCCAGCAGCTTCGAGCGGGAGGTCAACGAGCAGTACTTC CASSFEREVNEQYF
- - TRBJ2-6 18 TRBV6-1 TGTGCCAGCAGAGAACCGAATACTCTGCACTCTGGGGCCAACGTCCTGACTTTC CASREPNTLHSGANVLTF
- - TRBJ2-1 13 TRBV5-1 TGCGCCAGCAGCTTGGACGGCGCGGATGAGCAGTTCTTC CASSLDGADEQFF
- - TRBJ1-1 13 TRBV30 TGTGCCTGGGACCCACGGTCAGGCACTGAAGCTTTCTTT CAWDPRSGTEAFF